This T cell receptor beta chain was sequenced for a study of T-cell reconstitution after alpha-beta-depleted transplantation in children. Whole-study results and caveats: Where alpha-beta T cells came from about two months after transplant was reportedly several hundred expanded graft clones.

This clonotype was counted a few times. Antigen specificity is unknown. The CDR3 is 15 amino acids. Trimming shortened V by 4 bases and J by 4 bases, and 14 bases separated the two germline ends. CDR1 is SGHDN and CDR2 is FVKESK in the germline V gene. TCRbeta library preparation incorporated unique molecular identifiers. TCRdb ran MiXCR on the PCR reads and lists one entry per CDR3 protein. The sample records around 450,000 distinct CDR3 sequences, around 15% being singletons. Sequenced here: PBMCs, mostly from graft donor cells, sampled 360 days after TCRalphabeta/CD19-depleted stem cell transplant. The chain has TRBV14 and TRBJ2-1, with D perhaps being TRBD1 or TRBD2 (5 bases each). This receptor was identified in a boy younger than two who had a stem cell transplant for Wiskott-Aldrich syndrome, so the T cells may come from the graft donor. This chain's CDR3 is CASSRQGVLYNEQFF. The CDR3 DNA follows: TGTGCCAGCAGCCGCCAGGGAGTCCTATACAATGAGCAGTTCTTC. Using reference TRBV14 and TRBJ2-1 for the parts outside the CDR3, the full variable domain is EAGVTQFPSHSVIEKGQTVTLRCDPISGHDNLYWYRRVMGKEIKFLLHFVKESKQDESGMPNNRFLAERTGGTYSTLKVQPAELEDSGVYFCASSRQGVLYNEQFFGPGTRLTVL.